This T cell receptor beta chain was recorded in a study of Graves' ophthalmopathy and Graves' hyperthyroidism. RNA transcripts were the source from which TCR beta CDR3 regions were amplified. After a first-round RT-PCR with HTBI primers, a second-round multiplex PCR was run. TCRdb used MiXCR to reprocess the multiplex PCR reads, holding one entry per CDR3 protein. The profile shows about 420,000 distinct CDR3 sequences, more than 20% of them singletons. In this sample, this clonotype turned up many times. There are 15 residues in the CDR3. Between the trimmed V and J ends, which lost 3 bases and 4 bases, there was a span of 13 bases. Hyperthyroidism in these 18- to 65-year-old patients was newly diagnosed, lasting under 2 months.

The source of this sequence is a young woman with stable Graves' hyperthyroidism. Sequencing input: peripheral blood. This sequence joins TRBV12-3 or TRBV12-4 and TRBJ1-3; no definite D call. The CDR3 loop reads CASSFGQNQGNTIYF. The CDR3 coding sequence is TGTGCCAGCAGTTTCGGCCAGAACCAAGGAAACACCATATATTTT.